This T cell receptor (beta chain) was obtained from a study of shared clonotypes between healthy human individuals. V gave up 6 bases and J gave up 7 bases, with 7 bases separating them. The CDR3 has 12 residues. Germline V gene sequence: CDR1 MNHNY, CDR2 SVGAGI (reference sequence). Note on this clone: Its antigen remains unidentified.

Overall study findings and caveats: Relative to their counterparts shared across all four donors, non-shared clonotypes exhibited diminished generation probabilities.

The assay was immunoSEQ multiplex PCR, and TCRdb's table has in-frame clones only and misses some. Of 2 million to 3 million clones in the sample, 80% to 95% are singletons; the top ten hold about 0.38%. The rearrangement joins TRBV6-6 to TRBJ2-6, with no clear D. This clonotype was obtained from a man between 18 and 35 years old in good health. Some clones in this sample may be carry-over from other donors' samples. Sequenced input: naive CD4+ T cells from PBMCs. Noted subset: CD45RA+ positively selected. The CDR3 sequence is CASRLSANVLTF. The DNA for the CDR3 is TGTGCCAGCAGGCTCTCCGCCAACGTCCTGACTTTC.